The sequence of this T cell receptor (beta chain) was determined in a study of PD-1 blockade in mismatch repair-deficient tumors. Study information: All were previously treated, progressing patients with approximately 12 mismatch repair-deficient cancer types. Study observations and caveats: Tumor-resident clones, often absent from pretreatment blood, expanded after pembrolizumab and then contracted.

In the case of this clone: Its target is not known.

PCR or immunohistochemistry showed mismatch repair deficiency in every enrolled patient. The TCR-sequenced patients were three responders to pembrolizumab. CDR1 and CDR2 (germline): MDHEN, SYDVKM. The CDR3 totals 17 residues. Trimming took 6 bases from V and 3 from J; bases not matched to a gene: 14. TCRdb's copy holds only in-frame clones and misses some; the assay was immunoSEQ multiplex PCR. The data show about 63,000 clones, 70% to 90% seen once. The J gene is TRBJ1-5, the V gene TRBV28; 7 nucleotides agree with TRBD1. The sample here was peripheral blood, taken 52 weeks after starting pembrolizumab. The sequence was collected from an adult with mismatch repair-deficient cancer. CDR3 coding DNA: TGTGCCAGCAGCCTTACCCGGTTCAGGGGGGACAATCAGCCCCAGCATTTT. Its translation: CASSLTRFRGDNQPQHF.